Presented here are 5 T cell receptor beta chains from one specimen sequenced in a study of T cells in Graves' hyperthyroidism and ophthalmopathy. Amplified regions were TCR beta CDR3 sequences from RNA transcripts. RT-PCR in the first round (using the HTBI primer set) targeted the TCR CDR3. From the multiplex PCR reads, TCRdb called clonotypes with MiXCR, one entry per CDR3 protein. The sample shows around 340,000 distinct CDR3 sequences, about a sixth of them seen only once. Sequencing was carried out using blood. The receptors stem from a woman younger than 45 with Graves' hyperthyroidism that later progressed to Graves' ophthalmopathy.

This clonotype has only a few counts. This sequence joins TRBV9 and TRBJ2-1; TRBD2 aligns across 12 bases. With 0 bases clipped from V and 8 bases from J, the junction kept 12 bases outside the gene matches. Germline CDR1 reads SGDLS; CDR2 reads YYNGEE. This CDR3 is built from 18 residues. The CDR3 loop is CASSVEFLAGGDSDEQFF. CDR3 nucleotide sequence: TGTGCCAGCAGCGTAGAGTTTCTAGCGGGGGGGGATTCTGATGAGCAGTTCTTC.

Ten or more counts support this clonotype. This chain links TRBV19 with TRBJ1-1; 9 bases match TRBD1. Trimming cost V 9 bases and J 4 bases; bases outside gene matches: 9. This CDR3 comprises 14 residues. Germline CDR1 and CDR2: LNHDA and SQIVND (reference sequence). CDR3 sequence (DNA): TGTGCCAGCTCCCGGGACAGGGACCTCACTGAAGCTTTCTTT. Encoded protein: CASSRDRDLTEAFF.

Ten or more counts support this clonotype. This chain links TRBV12-3 or TRBV12-4 with TRBJ1-3, with D hard to call. CDR3 length: 15 amino acids. The germline V and J ends were trimmed by 6 bases and 0 bases, with 12 bases remaining between them. The CDR3 loop reads CASSLASSSGNTIYF. CDR3 in DNA: TGTGCCAGCAGCCTAGCGTCTAGCTCTGGAAACACCATATATTTT.

At least ten counts were recorded for this clonotype. The chain carries TRBV24-1 and TRBJ2-1, with no clear D. CDR3 length: 13 amino acids. V was shortened by 4 bases and J by 6 bases, with 9 bases between the two germline ends. The germline V gene has CDR1 KGHDR and CDR2 SFDVKD. CDR3 loop: CATSEIGSNEQFF. CDR3 DNA sequence: TGTGCCACCAGTGAGATCGGGTCCAATGAGCAGTTCTTC.

This clonotype was observed many times. The V gene is TRBV6-1, the J gene TRBJ2-2, with a weak D call TRBD2 (6 bases). The CDR3 spans 14 residues. Germline CDR1 and CDR2: MNHNS and SASEGT. Trimming took 6 bases from V and 4 from J, leaving 12 bases between them. The CDR3 spells CASRPGLITGELFF. CDR3 sequence (DNA): TGTGCCAGCAGACCGGGACTCATCACCGGGGAGCTGTTTTTT.